This T cell receptor beta chain was obtained from a study of T cell repertoires in ileal Crohn's disease (dated by TCRdb to about 2019). Some background on the complete study: The median duration of disease was about 7.3 years, and at the time of surgery less than 40% of patients were active smokers. All patients had surgery for a complication: stricturing disease in roughly 61% and penetrating disease in about 39%. Roughly half of the patients were given postoperative therapy, with 11 receiving thiopurines and some 19 receiving anti-TNF agents. The M6 samples were biopsies of the neoterminal ileum collected during postoperative colonoscopy. TCR repertoire analysis was done in some 55 Crohn's disease patients from a prospective multicentre cohort. The study was conducted in parallel with a multicentre cohort that was designed to identify predictors of early endoscopic recurrence following ileocolonic resection. A Rutgeerts score above i0 was used to define endoscopic postoperative recurrence. A total of around 150 mucosal samples from roughly 60 patients were sequenced, collected from several sites on the surgical specimen as well as at postoperative endoscopy. The study at large found these results: A significantly higher proportion of clonal expansions was observed in active smokers at surgery than in non-smokers (approximately 26% vs 20%, p=0.02). Higher high-frequency clone percentages at surgery were associated with endoscopic recurrence; all patients with clonality above 26.8% (18/57) had recurrence. More high-frequency clones were carried by sorted CD8 T cells than by CD4 T cells, suggesting that mucosal expansions were mainly CD8. Postoperative endoscopy timing varied within the first year after surgery, with a median delay of approximately 6.3 months. Mucosal CD4 and CD8 T cells were sorted and sequenced only in a subgroup of patients, the size of which was not stated.

Five hundred nanograms of biopsy DNA per sample were submitted for commercial TCRB immunosequencing. A two-step, amplification bias-controlled multiplex PCR was used by Adaptive Biotechnology to amplify CDR3 regions from genomic DNA. Primers for every V and J gene segment were used in the first PCR, and barcodes and Illumina adapters were added in the second PCR. CDR3 libraries were sequenced on an Illumina instrument. Concerning the study's data processing: Analysis combined the vendor-provided pipelines with custom analysis of raw data in R/Bioconductor under R version 3.3.0. Clonality, which ranges from 0 to 1, was calculated as the inverse of the normalised Shannon entropy across all productive clones. High-frequency clones were defined as the repertoire share of the top 100 clones, retaining only clones passing a 95% confidence test. Repertoire diversity was measured with the Simpson index, and overlap between samples was measured with the Morisita-Horn index. As stored in TCRdb, this immuneACCESS dataset retains in-frame rearrangements with V and J assigned. A fraction of the clones does not appear; measured against another copy, unresolved V genes explain less than half of the discrepancy, and the remainder lacks a known reason. Clone size and V and J calls were adopted from that table, with D and trimming inferred from the DNA. The sample table shows 6,500 to 8,500 clones, and approximately 70% are seen once. The top ten clones comprise more than 7% of the sample.

In this sample, this clone turned up a few times. The antigen it recognizes is unknown. No per-base quality is available; no much larger clone lies one base away. The time point label, read with the paper, signifies: neoterminal ileum biopsy at postoperative endoscopy, about 6 months after surgery. Adults with ileal or ileocolonic Crohn's disease and an indication for ileocolonic resection were eligible for inclusion. Whole ileal mucosal biopsies were stored frozen at -80°C before DNA extraction. A TRizol-based method was used to extract genomic DNA from the frozen whole biopsies, and the DNA was quantified with a NanoDrop 2000 spectrophotometer. The clonotype comes from an adult with Crohn's disease. Sequencing was performed on ileal tissue.

The CDR3 protein: CASSPRTDSNQPQHF. The bases read TGTGCCAGTAGTCCTCGGACAGATAGCAATCAGCCCCAGCATTTT. The receptor chain draws on TRBV19 and TRBJ1-5, and TRBD1 may be the D gene, going by 6 matching bases. Including the terminal cysteine and phenylalanine, the CDR3 comprises 15 residues. Only the CDR3 part of the read is kept: 45 bases, read in frame from the first base. Sequences LNHDA (CDR1) and SQIVND (CDR2) are obtained from the germline V gene (reference sequence). V is reduced by 5 bases and J by 0 bases, leaving a spacing of 11 bases between them.